Shown below are 9 T cell receptor beta chains from a single sample sequenced in a study of T cell repertoires in cytomegalovirus infection. TCRdb passed the reads through MiXCR, listing each CDR3 protein once. Of approximately 150,000 distinct CDR3 sequences listed, 5.5% to 7% are singletons. Sequenced sample: PBMCs. Every receptor here comes from a human donor in good health (CMV status not recorded). Some clones in this sample may be carry-over from other donors' samples.

The chain recombines TRBV28 with TRBJ2-5; no clear D gene. V was cut by 4 bases and J by 7 bases, with 10 bases left in between. The CDR3 totals 12 residues. Germline CDR1 reads MDHEN; CDR2 reads SYDVKM. The CDR3 loop reads CASSSGPGTQYF. Written as DNA, the CDR3 is TGTGCCAGCAGTTCGGGCCCTGGGACCCAGTACTTC.

There are many counts of this clonotype. The gene calls are TRBV7-3 and TRBJ2-1; 14 nucleotides align to TRBD2. Germline values: CDR1 SGHTA, CDR2 FQGTGA. V gave up 5 bases and J gave up 4 bases; unmatched junction bases: 16. The CDR3 spans 20 residues. The CDR3, as DNA: TGTGCCAGCAGCCCTCCCACCGCCGGGACTAGCGGGGGTCCATACAATGAGCAGTTCTTC. It yields the protein CASSPPTAGTSGGPYNEQFF.

This clonotype was seen ten or more times. The chain has TRBV6-6 and TRBJ2-2; 9 bases align to TRBD1. Germline V gene sequence: CDR1 MNHNY, CDR2 SVGAGI (reference sequence). Trimming at V came to 6 bases and at J to 4 bases, leaving 6 bases not matched to a gene. The CDR3 length is 15 residues. The CDR3 region is CASRNGQGSTGELFF. Here the CDR3 DNA reads TGTGCCAGCAGGAACGGACAGGGGAGCACCGGGGAGCTGTTTTTT.

The sample holds many counts of this clonotype. V gene TRBV6-1 combines with J gene TRBJ1-6; D unresolved. CDR1 and CDR2 (germline): MNHNS, SASEGT. Trimming cost V 6 bases and J 6 bases, with 9 bases left between them. The CDR3 is 13 amino acids. The CDR3 DNA follows: TGTGCCAGCAGAGCCAGGCGTAATTCACCCCTCCACTTT. It yields the protein CASRARRNSPLHF.

This clonotype has a handful of counts. The V and J genes are TRBV29-1 and TRBJ1-2; 7 nucleotides agree with TRBD1. Looked up from germline, CDR1 is SQVTM and CDR2 is ANQGSEA. V shed 7 bases, J shed 2 bases, and the junction held 10 bases outside the gene matches. CDR3 length: 14 residues. CDR3 sequence (DNA): TGCAGCGCAACAGGGGTAGGGGGCAACTATGGCTACACCTTC. This gives the protein CSATGVGGNYGYTF.

This clonotype was seen many times. This chain links TRBV20-1 with TRBJ1-6; 8 bases line up with TRBD1. Per the germline V gene, CDR1 is DFQATT and CDR2 is SNEGSKA (reference sequence). CDR3 length equals 16 residues. The J segment lost 10 bases and the V segment lost 5 bases, leaving 16 bases of the junction unmatched. CDR3 DNA: TGCAGTGCTTCCTCGGACAGGGCAATGATGGCCTCACCCCTCCACTTT. It specifies CSASSDRAMMASPLHF.

This sequence joins TRBV6-1 and TRBJ2-3, with unresolved D. The CDR3 extends over 15 amino acids. Germline CDR1 is MNHNS and CDR2 is SASEGT. Between the trimmed V and J ends, which lost 2 bases and 5 bases, there was a span of 14 bases. The CDR3 DNA reads as TGTGCCAGCAGTGAACTTGGAACAGCAGGAGATACGCAGTATTTT. Its translation: CASSELGTAGDTQYF.

This clonotype came up many times. The rearrangement uses TRBV7-9 and TRBJ2-7; TRBD1 aligns across 7 bases. The CDR3 loop spans 14 amino acids. V lost 5 bases to trimming and J lost 5 bases; unmatched junction nucleotides: 9. Per germline, CDR1 SEHNR and CDR2 FQNEAQ (reference sequence). For the CDR3, the DNA is TGTGCCAGCAGCACCAGACTCAGGGGGAACGAGCAGTACTTC. This gives the protein CASSTRLRGNEQYF.

This clonotype was seen repeatedly, ten times or more. This chain uses TRBV7-6 with TRBJ1-4; TRBD1 is a possible D gene (6 bases). The CDR3 is 16 residues long. V lost 5 bases, J lost 5 bases, and 18 bases lay in between. The germline CDR1 and CDR2 sequences are SGHVS and FNYEAQ. Written as DNA, the CDR3 is TGTGCCAGCAGCCCACAACCGACAGGTCTGAATGAAAAACTGTTTTTT. Translating it yields CASSPQPTGLNEKLFF.